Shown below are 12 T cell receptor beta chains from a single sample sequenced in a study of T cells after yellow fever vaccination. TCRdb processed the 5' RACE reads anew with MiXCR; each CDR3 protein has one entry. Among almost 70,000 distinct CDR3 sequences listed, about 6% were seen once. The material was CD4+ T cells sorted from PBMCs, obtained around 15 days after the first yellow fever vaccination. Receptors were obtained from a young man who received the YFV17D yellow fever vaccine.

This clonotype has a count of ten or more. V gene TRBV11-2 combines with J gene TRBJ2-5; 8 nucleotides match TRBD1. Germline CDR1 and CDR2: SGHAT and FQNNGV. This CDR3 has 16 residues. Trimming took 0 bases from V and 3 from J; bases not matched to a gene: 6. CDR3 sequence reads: CASSLDGRGREETQYF. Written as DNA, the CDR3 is TGTGCCAGCAGCTTAGATGGCAGGGGGCGGGAAGAGACCCAGTACTTC. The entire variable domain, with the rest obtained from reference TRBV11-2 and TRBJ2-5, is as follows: EAGVAQSPRYKIIEKRQSVAFWCNPISGHATLYWYQQILGQGPKLLIQFQNNGVVDDSQLPKDRFSAERLKGVDSTLKIQPAKLEDSAVYLCASSLDGRGREETQYFGPGTRLLVL.

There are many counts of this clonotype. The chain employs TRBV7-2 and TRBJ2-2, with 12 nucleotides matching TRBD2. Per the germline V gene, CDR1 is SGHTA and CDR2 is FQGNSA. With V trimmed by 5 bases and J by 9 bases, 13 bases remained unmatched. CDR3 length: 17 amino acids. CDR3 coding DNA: TGTGCCAGCAGCGCGCTACCTAGCGGGGGGGCCTCCCGGGAGCTGTTTTTT. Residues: CASSALPSGGASRELFF.

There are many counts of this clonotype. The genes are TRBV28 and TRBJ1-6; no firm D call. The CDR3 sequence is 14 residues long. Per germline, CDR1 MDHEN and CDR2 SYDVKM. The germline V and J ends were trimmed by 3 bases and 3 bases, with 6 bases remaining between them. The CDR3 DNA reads TGTGCCAGCAGTTTGACAAACTATAATTCACCCCTCCACTTT. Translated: CASSLTNYNSPLHF. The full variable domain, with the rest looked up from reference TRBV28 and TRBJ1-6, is DVKVTQSSRYLVKRTGEKVFLECVQDMDHENMFWYRQDPGLGLRLIYFSYDVKMKEKGDIPEGYSVSREKKERFSLILESASTNQTSMYLCASSLTNYNSPLHFGNGTRLTVT.

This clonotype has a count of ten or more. CDR3 coding DNA: TGTGCCAGCAGTTCGAGGACGGGGTTCCAAGAGACCCAGTACTTC. Protein: CASSSRTGFQETQYF. This chain links TRBV6-2 or TRBV6-3 with TRBJ2-5, with D possibly TRBD2 on 5 matching bases. Trimming took 4 bases from V and 1 from J, leaving 13 bases between them. This CDR3 is 15 amino acids long. Germline V lookup: CDR1 MNHEY, CDR2 SVGEGT.

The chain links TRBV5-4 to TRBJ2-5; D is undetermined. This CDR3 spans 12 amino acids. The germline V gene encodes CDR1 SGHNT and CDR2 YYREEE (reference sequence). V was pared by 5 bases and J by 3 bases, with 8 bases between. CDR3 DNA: TGTGCCAGCAGTACCCCCGAAGAGACCCAGTACTTC. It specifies CASSTPEETQYF.

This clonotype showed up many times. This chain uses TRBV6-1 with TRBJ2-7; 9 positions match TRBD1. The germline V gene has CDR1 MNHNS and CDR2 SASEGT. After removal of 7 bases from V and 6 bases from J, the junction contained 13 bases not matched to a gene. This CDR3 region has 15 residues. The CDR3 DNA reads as TGTGCCAGCACTCCCCACCGGGACAGGGCCGGCGAGCAGTACTTC. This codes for CASTPHRDRAGEQYF.

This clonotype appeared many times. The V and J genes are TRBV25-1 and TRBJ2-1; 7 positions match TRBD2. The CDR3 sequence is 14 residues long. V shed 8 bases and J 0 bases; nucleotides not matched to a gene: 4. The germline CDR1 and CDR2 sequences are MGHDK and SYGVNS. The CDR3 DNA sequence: TGTGCCAGCGGGGGGGACTTCTCCTACAATGAGCAGTTCTTC. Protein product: CASGGDFSYNEQFF.

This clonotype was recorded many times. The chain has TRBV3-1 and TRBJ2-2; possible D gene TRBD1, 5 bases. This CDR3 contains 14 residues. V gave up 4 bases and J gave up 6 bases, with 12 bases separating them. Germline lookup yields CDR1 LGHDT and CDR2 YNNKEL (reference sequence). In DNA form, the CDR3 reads TGTGCCAGCAGCCTTAGGGGCTACCCCGGGGAGCTGTTTTTT. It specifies CASSLRGYPGELFF.

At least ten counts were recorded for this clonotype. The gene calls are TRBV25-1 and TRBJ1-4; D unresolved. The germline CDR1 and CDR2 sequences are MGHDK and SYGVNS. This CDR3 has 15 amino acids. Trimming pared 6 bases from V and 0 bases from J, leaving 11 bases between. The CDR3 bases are TGTGCCAGCAGCGTCGGCGGGGCAACTAATGAAAAACTGTTTTTT. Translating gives CASSVGGATNEKLFF.

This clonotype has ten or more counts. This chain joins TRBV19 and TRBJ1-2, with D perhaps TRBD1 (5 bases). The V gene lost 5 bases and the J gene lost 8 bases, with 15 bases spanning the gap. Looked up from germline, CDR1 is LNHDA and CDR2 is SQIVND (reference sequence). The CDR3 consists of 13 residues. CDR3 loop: CASSWGALDGYTF. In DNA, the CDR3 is TGTGCCAGTAGTTGGGGCGCCCTCGACGGCTACACCTTC.

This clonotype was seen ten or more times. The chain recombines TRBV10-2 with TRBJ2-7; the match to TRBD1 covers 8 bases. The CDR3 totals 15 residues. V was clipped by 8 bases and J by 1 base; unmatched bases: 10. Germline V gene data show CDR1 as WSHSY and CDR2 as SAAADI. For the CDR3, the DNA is TGCGCCAGCTCCGCTTACAGGGGGGTGTCCTACGAGCAGTACTTC. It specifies CASSAYRGVSYEQYF.

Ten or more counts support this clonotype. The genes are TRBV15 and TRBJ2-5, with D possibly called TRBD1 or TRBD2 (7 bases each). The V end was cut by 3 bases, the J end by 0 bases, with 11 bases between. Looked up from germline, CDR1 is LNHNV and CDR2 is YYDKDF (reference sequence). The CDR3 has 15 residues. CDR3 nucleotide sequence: TGTGCCACCAGCAGGGGAGGGACAGACCAAGAGACCCAGTACTTC. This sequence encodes CATSRGGTDQETQYF.